The following is a TCR beta chain sequence with its context. This sample stems from a study of T cell changes during pregnancy in multiple sclerosis. Sequencing was performed with immunoSEQ multiplex PCR; in TCRdb, only in-frame clones are kept and a portion is missing. The table lists tens of thousands of clones, about 89% of them singletons, with roughly 0.85% in the top ten. Germline assignment: CDR1 SNHLY and CDR2 FYNNEI. The CDR3 is 14 amino acids. V was trimmed by 6 bases and J by 1 base, leaving 12 bases between them. Sequences were derived from peripheral blood, sampled in the second trimester of pregnancy. The V gene is TRBV2, the J gene TRBJ1-1; D uncertain. This TCR came from a female donor with multiple sclerosis, enrolled in a pregnancy study. The CDR3 nucleotides are TGTGCCAGCAGGGATTGGGCCTCGAACACTGAAGCTTTCTTT. It codes for CASRDWASNTEAFF.